Below are 18 T cell receptor beta chains sequenced from a single sample in a study of human T cells and chemical hapten exposure. As for time point: patch test 2, 6 weeks after DPC sensitization. Documented treatment: therapeutic diphenylcyclopropenone sensitization with weekly scalp DPC. Each CDR3 protein gets one entry after TCRdb re-called the RACE reads with MiXCR. The sample gives 65,000 to 95,000 distinct CDR3 sequences, 5% to 8.5% of which show up once; 1.3% is in the top ten. Sequencing used whole blood, obtained in connection with sensitization to the hapten diphenylcyclopropenone (DPC). These receptors originate from a woman aged 25-40 years with alopecia areata. Some clones in this sample may be carry-over from other donors' samples.

This clonotype has ten or more counts. CDR3 protein: CASSLVGDEQYF. CDR3 nucleotides: TGTGCCAGCAGCTTGGTAGGGGACGAGCAGTACTTC. The rearrangement uses TRBV7-8 and TRBJ2-7; the D gene is possibly TRBD1 (5 bases). The CDR3 totals 12 residues. Germline values: CDR1 SGHVS, CDR2 FQNEAQ. V lost 3 bases and J lost 5, with 8 bases in between. The full variable domain, completed using reference TRBV7-8 and TRBJ2-7, is GAGVSQSPRYKVAKRGQDVALRCDPISGHVSLFWYQQALGQGPEFLTYFQNEAQLDKSGLPSDRFFAERPEGSVSTLKIQRTQQEDSAVYLCASSLVGDEQYFGPGTRLTVT.

This clonotype was picked up many times. The chain recombines TRBV5-8 with TRBJ1-1, with D unclear. Germline V gives CDR1 SGHTS, CDR2 YDEGEE. This CDR3 has 13 residues. Trimming took off 3 bases at V and 7 bases at J, with 13 bases between the two ends. The CDR3 DNA sequence: TGTGCCAGCAGCTCCCCCTGGAACGGTGAAGCTTTCTTT. It codes for CASSSPWNGEAFF.

Many counts were recorded for this clonotype. The chain joins TRBV29-1 to TRBJ2-3; 9 bases map to TRBD1. CDR3 size: 14 residues. CDR1 and CDR2 (germline): SQVTM, ANQGSEA. The V segment lost 5 bases and the J segment 2 bases; nucleotides outside the gene matches: 5. The chain's CDR3 is CSVRGTGFTDTQYF. The CDR3 bases are TGCAGCGTTCGCGGGACAGGGTTCACAGATACGCAGTATTTT.

The table lists this clonotype with many counts. The CDR3 DNA reads as TGTGCCACCCTCCGGGGCCCTAGCACAGATACGCAGTATTTT. It is translated as CATLRGPSTDTQYF. The V and J genes are TRBV2 and TRBJ2-3; D may match TRBD1 or TRBD2 (5 bases each). Per the germline V gene, CDR1 is SNHLY and CDR2 is FYNNEI. The CDR3 has 14 residues. V gave up 10 bases and J gave up 0 bases, with 14 bases separating them.

This clonotype was observed many times. The chain has TRBV24-1 and TRBJ2-3; D is undetermined. The CDR3 loop spans 14 amino acids. Germline V gives CDR1 KGHDR, CDR2 SFDVKD. Trimming pared 2 bases from V and 6 bases from J, leaving 11 bases between. The CDR3 is CATSDSPFHDTQYF. CDR3 sequence (DNA): TGTGCCACCAGTGATTCCCCCTTTCACGATACGCAGTATTTT.

The sample holds a few counts of this clonotype. V and J are TRBV6-6 and TRBJ1-6; maybe TRBD1 (6 bases). Per the germline V gene, CDR1 is MNHNY and CDR2 is SVGAGI (reference sequence). The CDR3 consists of 14 residues. V was pared by 5 bases and J by 5 bases, with 10 bases between. As DNA, the CDR3 is TGTGCCAGCAGTCTACAGGGAGATAATTCACCCCTCCACTTT. Translating it yields CASSLQGDNSPLHF.

This clonotype has a count of ten or more. The chain employs TRBV10-3 and TRBJ2-7; 12 bases align to TRBD2. This CDR3 has 17 residues. Losses at the gene ends were 4 bases for V and 4 bases for J; bases not matched to a gene: 11. Germline V gives CDR1 ENHRY, CDR2 SYGVKD. In nucleotides, the CDR3 is TGTGCCATCAGTGCGACTTCTACTAGCGGGGGGCCGTACGAGCAGTACTTC. Its protein is CAISATSTSGGPYEQYF.

The V call is TRBV20-1, the J call TRBJ1-2, with D maybe TRBD1 (5 bases). Trimming shortened V by 2 bases and J by 4 bases, and 8 bases separated the two germline ends. The germline V gene has CDR1 DFQATT and CDR2 SNEGSKA (reference sequence). The CDR3 spans 12 residues. The CDR3 DNA reads TGCAGTGCTAGAAAGGGGATCTATGGCTACACCTTC. Its translation: CSARKGIYGYTF.

This sequence joins TRBV12-3 or TRBV12-4 and TRBJ1-1; the D gene is possibly TRBD1 (6 bases). CDR3 size: 16 residues. V lost 6 bases to trimming and J lost 5 bases, with 22 bases between them. CDR3 nucleotides: TGTGCCAGCAGAGGATCCGGGGGGGCCCCGTGGACTGAAGCTTTCTTT. It yields the protein CASRGSGGAPWTEAFF.

In this sample, this clonotype turned up many times. The rearrangement links TRBV2 to TRBJ2-7; possibly TRBD2 for D (6 bases). Germline V lookup: CDR1 SNHLY, CDR2 FYNNEI. This CDR3 is built from 15 residues. Trimming removed 5 bases from V and 7 bases from J, with 21 bases in between. The CDR3, as DNA: TGTGCCAGCAGTACGCGGGGCCGGTCGACGGGGGAGCAGTACTTC. Amino acid sequence: CASSTRGRSTGEQYF.

Comments on this clonotype: A read error may produce the germline difference seen at one junction end. This rearrangement joins TRBV18 to TRBJ1-1; tentative D call: TRBD1 (5 bases). The CDR3 has 15 amino acids. Per germline, CDR1 KGHSH and CDR2 LQKENI. The DNA for the CDR3 is TGTGCCAGCTCCACCTTCGGACACTTGAACACTAAAGCTTTCTTT. This sequence encodes CASSTFGHLNTKAFF.

With respect to this clonotype: A much bigger clone sits one base away, suggesting this may be a read error. The chain has TRBV6-5 and TRBJ1-1; a possible D gene is TRBD1 (6 bases). Germline lookup yields CDR1 MNHEY and CDR2 SVGAGI. This CDR3 has 15 amino acids. CDR3 nucleotide sequence: TGTGCCAGCAGCCCCAGGGCCCTGGGGGGCACTGAAACTTTCTTT. Residues: CASSPRALGGTETFF.

This clonotype occurred a few times. The CDR3 bases are TGTGCCAGCAGCTTAAATTCGAGGAGCAATCAGCCCCAGCATTTT. Its protein product is CASSLNSRSNQPQHF. The V call is TRBV7-2, the J call TRBJ1-5; D ambiguous. There are 15 residues in the CDR3. V was clipped by 2 bases and J by 1 base, with 9 bases between them. Germline V gene data show CDR1 as SGHTA and CDR2 as FQGNSA. Filled out from reference TRBV7-2 and TRBJ1-5, the complete variable domain reads GAGVSQSPSNKVTEKGKDVELRCDPISGHTALYWYRQSLGQGLEFLIYFQGNSAPDKSGLPSDRFSAERTGGSVSTLTIQRTQQEDSAVYLCASSLNSRSNQPQHFGDGTRLSIL.

J is TRBJ1-1 and V is TRBV6-6; D is unresolved. V dropped 1 base and J dropped 1 base, with 13 bases sitting between them. The CDR3 covers 16 residues. Germline CDR1 is MNHNY and CDR2 is SVGAGI (reference sequence). CDR3 amino acids: CASSYLLGVGNTEAFF. In DNA form, the CDR3 reads TGTGCCAGCAGTTACTTGTTGGGTGTCGGGAACACTGAAGCTTTCTTT.

This clonotype occurred many times. J is TRBJ2-4 and V is TRBV9, with D perhaps TRBD1 (6 bases). This CDR3 comprises 14 residues. Per the germline V gene, CDR1 is SGDLS and CDR2 is YYNGEE. V lost 4 bases and J lost 7, with 15 bases in between. The CDR3 spells CASSRTGTENIQYF. DNA for the CDR3: TGTGCCAGCAGCAGAACAGGGACGGAGAACATTCAGTACTTC.

This clonotype was counted a few times. This chain joins TRBV4-2 and TRBJ2-1; 11 bases fit TRBD2. This CDR3 has 16 amino acids. After removal of 5 bases from V and 1 base from J, the junction contained 4 bases not matched to a gene. Germline CDR1 LGHNA, CDR2 YNFKEQ. The CDR3 DNA follows: TGTGCCAGCAGCGTCACTAGCGGGGGATCCTACAATGAGCAGTTCTTC. It encodes CASSVTSGGSYNEQFF.

The chain employs TRBV12-3 or TRBV12-4 and TRBJ1-1, with D uncertain. V lost 8 bases and J lost 1, with 11 bases in between. The CDR3 sequence is 13 residues long. The CDR3 spells CASPTSPNTEAFF. CDR3 in DNA: TGTGCCAGCCCCACATCCCCGAACACTGAAGCTTTCTTT.

This clonotype appeared many times. V and J are TRBV5-6 and TRBJ2-7; a weak D match, TRBD1 (5 bases). Germline assignment: CDR1 SGHDT and CDR2 YYEEEE. V lost 0 bases to trimming and J lost 2 bases, with 9 bases between them. The CDR3 spans 14 residues. CDR3 amino acids: CASSLEYRTYEQYF. In DNA, the CDR3 is TGTGCCAGCAGCTTGGAGTACAGGACCTACGAGCAGTACTTC.